The source of this TCR beta chain is a study of CD8+ T cells in alopecia areata. A note on this clone: Its matching antigen is unknown.

Reverse transcribed after extraction, RNA yielded cDNA as the sequencing template. Assay used: immunoSEQ multiplex PCR; TCRdb lists only in-frame clones, some missing. Of approximately 150,000 clones listed, around 57% are singletons. PBMC-derived CD4+ and CD8+ T cells were sorted. Trimming removed 6 bases at V and 2 bases at J, with 13 bases between. CDR1 is SGHVS, CDR2 FNYEAQ, per germline. The CDR3 is 14 amino acids. Study outcomes and limitations: Scalp samples also yield sequences of resident alphabeta T cells from normal skin. Normal scalp had lower clonality than lesional scalp, with alopecia totalis/universalis lesions showing this most strongly. Patients shared TCRs less clearly than mice did, possibly for HLA-related reasons.

The sequenced sample was CD4+ T cells sorted from blood. This clonotype originated in a human donor in good health. J is TRBJ1-1 and V is TRBV7-6; D is uncertain. The CDR3 nucleotides read TGTGCCAGCAGTCAATACGGCCAAAACACTGAAGCTTTCTTT. This encodes CASSQYGQNTEAFF.